This is a list of T cell receptor beta chains from one sample in a study of CD8 T cells in Susac syndrome. TCRdb independently ran MiXCR on the immunoSEQ multiplex PCR reads; one entry per CDR3 protein. The sample lists more than 150,000 distinct CDR3 sequences, approximately 95% occurring once. Sequencing used CD8+ T cells from PBMCs. All receptors derive from a human donor with Susac syndrome. Both conserved end residues are trimmed from each CDR3. The order of the fields is V gene, CDR3 protein.

TRBV5-6	ASTSRYYGYT
TRBV6-5	ASSYSGEGYT
TRBV27	ASSLNTDQPQH
TRBV28	ASKENTGELF
TRBV30	AWSVETSLINEQF
TRBV25-1	ASSGLNQGITEAF
TRBV10-3	AISESRGDQPQH
TRBV5-5	ASSLDRHTEAF
TRBV3-1	ASSQGSHLSYEQY
TRBV28	ASSLLSSGRAGDTQY
TRBV6-5	ASSYYSGDQETQY
TRBV24-1	ATSDFSGNGEQF
TRBV5-6	ASSLADRPTTGELF
TRBV29-1	SVGLAGVLRETQY
TRBV6-1	ASSEAYGGALGTQY
TRBV18	ASSPPSVRETQY
TRBV3-1	ASSQDLSGGTTYNEQF
TRBV11-2	ASSPTGAGGFQETQY
TRBV19	ASSRYGDAQETQY
TRBV6-1	ASSGRNSNQPQH
TRBV7-8	ASSLVIWLAAYYEQY
TRBV5-6	ASSLYSFYT
TRBV25-1	ASSEAGNYGYT
TRBV29-1	SVRDSSEKLF
TRBV4-2	ASSQRGSGGSRYAGGRNEQF
TRBV11-2	ASNLRSSTYEQY
TRBV18	ASSPQTEAF
TRBV19	ASSIAGTSGNTIY
TRBV4-1	ASSSPAREASGGIYEQY
TRBV3-1	ASSQRGPRAETQY
TRBV7-9	ASSQENEGPYYEQY
TRBV23-1	ASSHRPRNEKLF
TRBV14	ASSQALAGGVEQF
TRBV15	ATSSPGYGYT
TRBV27	ASSSGTVNEAF
TRBV4-1	ASSPQGYPGTEAF
TRBV4-1	ASSHPASGATDTQY
TRBV4-1	ASSQETSVVDTQY
TRBV24-1	ATSDSGLAGAGTGNEQF
TRBV15	ATSRDVVGVETQY